Shown below are 13 T cell receptor beta chains from a single sample sequenced in a study of human T cells and chemical hapten exposure. Each CDR3 protein is one row after TCRdb ran MiXCR on the RACE reads. The profile shows 80,000 to 100,000 distinct CDR3 sequences, around 9.6% of them singletons. Indicated time point: pre-sensitization, week 0. Documented treatment: therapeutic diphenylcyclopropenone sensitization with weekly scalp DPC. Sequenced material: whole blood, taken in connection with sensitization to the hapten diphenylcyclopropenone (DPC). The receptors were gathered from a woman aged 40 to 50 with alopecia areata. Some clones in this sample may be carry-over from other donors' samples.

This clonotype was counted a few times. In DNA form, the CDR3 reads TGTGCCAGCAGCTCCACAGCGGGGAGGGAGACCCAGTACTTC. This sequence encodes CASSSTAGRETQYF. The J gene is TRBJ2-5, the V gene TRBV7-2; 7 nucleotides match TRBD2. The CDR3 extends over 14 amino acids. Germline CDR1 and CDR2: SGHTA and FQGNSA. With 4 bases clipped from V and 5 bases from J, the junction kept 7 bases outside the gene matches.

The chain links TRBV7-2 to TRBJ1-2, with 7 bases fitting TRBD1. Germline trimming cut 6 bases from V and 6 bases from J; bases unmatched to any gene: 7. Germline values: CDR1 SGHTA, CDR2 FQGNSA. CDR3 length: 13 amino acids. The CDR3 loop reads CASSFAGQHGYTF. DNA for the CDR3: TGTGCCAGCAGTTTCGCGGGACAGCATGGCTACACCTTC.

This clonotype was observed many times. The chain joins TRBV7-9 to TRBJ1-2, with D perhaps matching TRBD1 (5 bases). CDR1 is SEHNR, CDR2 FQNEAQ, per germline (reference sequence). The CDR3 extends over 15 amino acids. V shed 8 bases and J shed 4 bases, with 20 bases lying between them. CDR3 DNA: TGTGCCAGCCCGAAGGAAAGGGGACCCCCCTATGGCTACACCTTC. This translates into CASPKERGPPYGYTF.

There are many counts of this clonotype. The genes are TRBV6-2 or TRBV6-3 and TRBJ1-1, with TRBD1 matching over 8 bases. The junction had 5 bases not matched to a gene; V was cut back by 0 bases and J by 5 bases. Germline loops: CDR1 MNHEY, CDR2 SVGEGT. This CDR3 is built from 15 residues. This CDR3 reads CASSYSRTGSTEAFF. Here the CDR3 DNA reads TGTGCCAGCAGTTACTCTCGGACAGGGAGTACTGAAGCTTTCTTT.

The chain joins TRBV5-1 to TRBJ2-1; D is unresolved. V lost 7 bases to trimming and J lost 1 base, with 18 bases between them. The CDR3 has 16 residues. Per the germline V gene, CDR1 is SGHRS and CDR2 is YFSETQ. The CDR3 loop reads CASAPQEGISYNEQFF. The CDR3 bases are TGCGCCAGCGCACCTCAGGAAGGAATTTCCTACAATGAGCAGTTCTTC.

This clonotype appeared many times. The chain employs TRBV25-1 and TRBJ2-4; 7 bases agree with TRBD1. CDR3 length equals 14 residues. The V segment lost 6 bases and the J segment 0 bases; nucleotides outside the gene matches: 2. Looked up from germline, CDR1 is MGHDK and CDR2 is SYGVNS. DNA of the CDR3: TGTGCCAGCAGGGGACAGCCAGCCAAAAACATTCAGTACTTC. Its protein product is CASRGQPAKNIQYF.

The chain has TRBV11-2 and TRBJ2-7; either TRBD1 or TRBD2 may supply D (7 bases each). Germline V gives CDR1 SGHAT, CDR2 FQNNGV. This CDR3 region has 15 residues. V was pared by 5 bases and J by 8 bases, with 22 bases between. CDR3 loop: CASSVPTGRGRKQYF. As DNA, the CDR3 is TGTGCCAGCAGCGTGCCGACAGGGAGGGGACGGAAGCAGTACTTC. Complete variable domain (other parts from reference TRBV11-2 and TRBJ2-7): EAGVAQSPRYKIIEKRQSVAFWCNPISGHATLYWYQQILGQGPKLLIQFQNNGVVDDSQLPKDRFSAERLKGVDSTLKIQPAKLEDSAVYLCASSVPTGRGRKQYFGPGTRLTVT.

This sequence joins TRBV2 and TRBJ2-1, with D maybe TRBD2 (5 bases). This CDR3 is 11 amino acids long. The germline V gene has CDR1 SNHLY and CDR2 FYNNEI. V was shortened by 6 bases and J by 8 bases, with 8 bases between the two germline ends. CDR3 in amino acids: CASRRVDEQFF. CDR3 bases: TGTGCCAGCAGGAGGGTGGATGAGCAGTTCTTC.

V gene TRBV6-1 combines with J gene TRBJ1-5; D ambiguous. Trimming cost V 8 bases and J 6 bases, with 14 bases left between them. This CDR3 is built from 13 residues. Per germline, CDR1 MNHNS and CDR2 SASEGT. The CDR3 DNA reads TGTGCCAGCCACGTCGAGCGAGGTCAGCCCCAGCATTTT. It is translated as CASHVERGQPQHF.

There are many counts of this clonotype. This rearrangement joins TRBV7-3 to TRBJ2-1; 8 bases align to TRBD1. The V and J ends lost 5 bases and 5 bases, in that order; junction bases with no gene match: 8. Germline V gene lookup returns CDR1 SGHTA and CDR2 FQGTGA. The CDR3 spans 15 residues. CDR3 in DNA: TGTGCCAGCAGCCCGGTGCCGGGACAGGACAATGAGCAGTTCTTC. Encoded protein: CASSPVPGQDNEQFF.

In this sample, this clonotype turned up many times. V gene TRBV20-1 combines with J gene TRBJ1-3, with unresolved D. The V gene lost 1 base and the J gene lost 0 bases, with 4 bases spanning the gap. Germline V gene data show CDR1 as DFQATT and CDR2 as SNEGSKA (reference sequence). CDR3 length equals 13 residues. The CDR3 nucleotides are TGCAGTGCTAGAGGGGGCTCTGGAAACACCATATATTTT. It yields the protein CSARGGSGNTIYF.

A note on this clonotype: Just one base apart from a much larger clone, this may be a read error. The chain has TRBV20-1 and TRBJ2-3; 7 positions agree with TRBD2. V trimming: 0 bases; J trimming: 7 bases; junction bases outside the gene matches: 13. This CDR3 contains 16 residues. CDR1 DFQATT and CDR2 SNEGSKA come from the germline V gene (reference sequence). CDR3 coding DNA: TGCAGTGCTAGAGATGAGACTAGCAGGGTCCCGCATACGCAGTATTTT. It encodes CSARDETSRVPHTQYF.

The chain combines TRBV6-6 with TRBJ2-1; 8 nucleotides align to TRBD1. The CDR3 sequence is 16 residues long. J gave up 0 bases and V 6 bases, and 7 bases lay outside the gene matches. Germline V gene lookup returns CDR1 MNHNY and CDR2 SVGAGI (reference sequence). CDR3 loop: CASSSQGASSYNEQFF. CDR3 bases: TGTGCCAGCAGCTCTCAGGGGGCAAGCTCCTACAATGAGCAGTTCTTC.